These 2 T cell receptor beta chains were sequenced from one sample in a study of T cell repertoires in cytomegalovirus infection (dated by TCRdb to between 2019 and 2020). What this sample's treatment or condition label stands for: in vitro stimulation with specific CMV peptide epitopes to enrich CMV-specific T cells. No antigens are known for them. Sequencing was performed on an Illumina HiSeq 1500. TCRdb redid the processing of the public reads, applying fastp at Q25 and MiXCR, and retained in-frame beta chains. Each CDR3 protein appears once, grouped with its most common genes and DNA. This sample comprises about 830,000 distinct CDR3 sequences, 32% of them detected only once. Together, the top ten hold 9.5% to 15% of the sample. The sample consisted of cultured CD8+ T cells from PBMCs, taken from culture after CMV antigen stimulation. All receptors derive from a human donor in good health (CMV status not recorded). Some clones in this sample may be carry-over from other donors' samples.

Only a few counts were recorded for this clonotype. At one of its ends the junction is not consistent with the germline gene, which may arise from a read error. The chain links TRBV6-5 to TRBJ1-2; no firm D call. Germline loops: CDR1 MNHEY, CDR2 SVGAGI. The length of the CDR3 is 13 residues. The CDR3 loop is CASSYSSLEGSAF. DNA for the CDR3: TGTGCCAGCAGTTACTCGAGTCTTGAGGGCTCCGCCTTC.

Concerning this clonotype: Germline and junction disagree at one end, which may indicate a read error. CDR3 in amino acids: CANSHRDTRDTEAFF. The CDR3 bases are TGCGCCAACAGCCACCGCGACACCAGGGACACTGAAGCTTTCTTT. V usage is TRBV4-1 and J usage is TRBJ1-1; possibly TRBD1 for D (5 bases). Germline CDR1 reads MGHRA; CDR2 reads YSYEKL. The CDR3 contains 15 residues.